This TCR beta chain was documented in a study of memory CD4+ T cells and cytomegalovirus serostatus. Findings and limits, study-wide: CD4+ memory repertoires contained about two fifths of the roughly 160 reported CMV TCRbeta sequences.

Measured with immunoSEQ multiplex PCR; TCRdb has only the in-frame clones, and not every one. The sample includes about 56,000 clones, 82% seen only once; the top ten take around 0.43%. Germline V gene sequence: CDR1 MDHEN, CDR2 SYDVKM. The CDR3 is 13 amino acids. Trimming took off 8 bases at V and 4 bases at J, with 14 bases between the two ends. Single viable CD3+CD4+CD8-CD45RO+ cells were sorted as the memory CD4+ T cells. CD4+ T cells were isolated by positive magnetic selection. Regarding this clone: Its matching antigen is unknown.

The sequence was obtained from an adult in good health and CMV-seronegative. V is TRBV28 and J is TRBJ1-2; D may be TRBD1 (5 bases). Sequencing was performed on memory CD4+ T cells from blood. The chain's CDR3 is CASGGGSAYGYTF. CDR3 DNA sequence: TGTGCCAGCGGTGGGGGGTCGGCCTATGGCTACACCTTC.